This T cell receptor (beta chain) was recovered during a study of T cells in Graves' hyperthyroidism and ophthalmopathy. Study observations and caveats: Separation of ophthalmopathy from stable hyperthyroidism was achieved by a 13 V-J model.

Comment on this clonotype: What it binds is not known.

Amplification of TCR beta CDR3 regions was performed using RNA transcripts as template. RT-PCR in the first round (using the HTBI primer set) targeted the TCR CDR3. TCRdb re-derived calls from the multiplex PCR reads in MiXCR, one entry per CDR3 protein. The sample yields about 640,000 distinct CDR3 sequences, more than 14% seen once. The V gene lost 7 bases and the J gene lost 5 bases, with 16 bases spanning the gap. CDR1 SEHNR and CDR2 FQNEAQ come from the germline V gene (reference sequence). The length of the CDR3 is 14 residues. Ophthalmopathy patients had Clinical Activity Score at least 3, NOSPECS grade at least 4, duration under 3 months. Over 8 ml fresh peripheral blood yielded the PBMCs.

The source material was blood. The clonotype originates from a woman aged 50 to 65 with Graves' ophthalmopathy. This rearrangement joins TRBV7-9 to TRBJ2-3; D is uncertain. The CDR3 is CASTLKPEVDTQYF. The CDR3 DNA reads TGTGCCAGCACCCTGAAACCCGAGGTAGATACGCAGTATTTT.